This T cell receptor (beta chain) is from a study of T cells in Graves' hyperthyroidism and ophthalmopathy. Overall study context: Blood was drawn when the patient was first diagnosed and still untreated. Broader study findings: Most thyroid clonotypes that were expanded above 0.001 also turned up in blood. Ophthalmopathy got predicted by the model a median approximately six months before its onset.

The source material, RNA transcripts, was used to amplify TCR beta CDR3 regions. HTBI primers were employed in a first-round RT-PCR of the TCR CDR3. TCRdb called the multiplex PCR reads again in MiXCR, with one record for every CDR3 protein. Here the sample spans over 650,000 distinct CDR3 sequences, about a sixth being singletons. The length of the CDR3 is 14 residues. J gave up 7 bases and V 5 bases, and 6 bases lay outside the gene matches. Germline V gene data show CDR1 as DFQATT and CDR2 as SNEGSKA (reference sequence). In regard to this clonotype: Its antigen is unknown.

Material: blood. The receptor comes from a man aged 18 to 35 with Graves' hyperthyroidism. The chain is built from TRBV20-1 and TRBJ1-4, with 11 positions matching TRBD1. The CDR3 DNA sequence: TGCAGTGCTCTTCGGACAGGGGGCGGTGAAAAACTGTTTTTT. It is translated as CSALRTGGGEKLFF.